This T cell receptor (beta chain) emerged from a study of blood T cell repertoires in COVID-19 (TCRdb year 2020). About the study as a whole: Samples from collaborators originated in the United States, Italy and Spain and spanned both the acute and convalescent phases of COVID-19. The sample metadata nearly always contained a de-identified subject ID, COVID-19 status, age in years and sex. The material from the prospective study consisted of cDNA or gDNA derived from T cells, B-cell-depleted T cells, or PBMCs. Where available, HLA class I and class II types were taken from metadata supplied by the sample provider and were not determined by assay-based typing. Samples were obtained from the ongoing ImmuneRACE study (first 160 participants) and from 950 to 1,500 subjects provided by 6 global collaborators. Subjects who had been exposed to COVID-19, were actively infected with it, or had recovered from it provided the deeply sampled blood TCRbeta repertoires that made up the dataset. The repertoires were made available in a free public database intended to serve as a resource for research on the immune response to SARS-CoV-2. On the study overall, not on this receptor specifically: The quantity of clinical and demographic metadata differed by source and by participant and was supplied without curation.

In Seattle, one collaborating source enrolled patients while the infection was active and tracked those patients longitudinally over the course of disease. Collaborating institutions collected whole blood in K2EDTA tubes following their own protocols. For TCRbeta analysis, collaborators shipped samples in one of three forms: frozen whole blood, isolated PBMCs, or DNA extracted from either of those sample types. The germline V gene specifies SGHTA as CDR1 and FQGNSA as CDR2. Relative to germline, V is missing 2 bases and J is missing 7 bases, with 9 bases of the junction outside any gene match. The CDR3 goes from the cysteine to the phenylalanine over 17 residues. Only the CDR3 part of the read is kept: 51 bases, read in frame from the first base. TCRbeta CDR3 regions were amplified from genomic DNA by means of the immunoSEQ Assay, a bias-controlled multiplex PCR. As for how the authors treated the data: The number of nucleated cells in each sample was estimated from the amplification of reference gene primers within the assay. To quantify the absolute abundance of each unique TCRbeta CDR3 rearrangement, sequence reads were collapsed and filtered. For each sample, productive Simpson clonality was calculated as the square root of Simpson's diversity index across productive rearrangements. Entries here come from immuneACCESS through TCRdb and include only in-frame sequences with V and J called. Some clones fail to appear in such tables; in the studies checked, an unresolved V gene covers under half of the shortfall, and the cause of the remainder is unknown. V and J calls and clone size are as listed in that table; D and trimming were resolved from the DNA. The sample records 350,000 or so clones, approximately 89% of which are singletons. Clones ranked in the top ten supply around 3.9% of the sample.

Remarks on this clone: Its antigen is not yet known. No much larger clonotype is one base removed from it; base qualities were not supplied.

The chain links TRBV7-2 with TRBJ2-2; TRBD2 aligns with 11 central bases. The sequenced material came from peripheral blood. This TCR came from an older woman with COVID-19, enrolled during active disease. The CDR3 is CASSLRLAGTRGGELFF. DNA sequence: TGTGCCAGCAGCTTACGACTAGCGGGGACCCGGGGCGGGGAGCTGTTTTTT.